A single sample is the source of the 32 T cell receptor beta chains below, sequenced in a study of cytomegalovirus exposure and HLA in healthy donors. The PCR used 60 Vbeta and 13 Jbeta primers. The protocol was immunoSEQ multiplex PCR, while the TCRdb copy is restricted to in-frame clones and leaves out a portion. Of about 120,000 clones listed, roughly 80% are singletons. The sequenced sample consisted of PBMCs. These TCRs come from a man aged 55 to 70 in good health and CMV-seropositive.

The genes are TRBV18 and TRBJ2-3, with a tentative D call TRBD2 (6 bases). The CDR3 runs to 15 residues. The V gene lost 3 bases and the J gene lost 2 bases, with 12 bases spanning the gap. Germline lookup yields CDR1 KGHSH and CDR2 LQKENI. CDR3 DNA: TGTGCCAGCTCACCGACTAGGGGAGTCACAGATACGCAGTATTTT. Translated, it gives CASSPTRGVTDTQYF.

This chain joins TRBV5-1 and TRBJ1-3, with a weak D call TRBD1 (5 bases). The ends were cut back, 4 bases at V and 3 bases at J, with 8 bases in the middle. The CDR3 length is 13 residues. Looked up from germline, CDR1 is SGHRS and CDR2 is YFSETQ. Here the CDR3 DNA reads TGCGCCAGCAGCGACAGTGATGGAAACACCATATATTTT. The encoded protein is CASSDSDGNTIYF. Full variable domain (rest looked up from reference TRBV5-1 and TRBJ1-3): KAGVTQTPRYLIKTRGQQVTLSCSPISGHRSVSWYQQTPGQGLQFLFEYFSETQRNKGNFPGRFSGRQFSNSRSEMNVSTLELGDSALYLCASSDSDGNTIYFGEGSWLTVV.

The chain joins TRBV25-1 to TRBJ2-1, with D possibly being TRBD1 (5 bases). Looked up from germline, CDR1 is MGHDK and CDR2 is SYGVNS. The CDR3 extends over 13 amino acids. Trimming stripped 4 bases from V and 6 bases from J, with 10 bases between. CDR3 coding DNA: TGTGCCAGCAGTGTGGGGCCGATCAATGAGCAGTTCTTC. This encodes CASSVGPINEQFF.

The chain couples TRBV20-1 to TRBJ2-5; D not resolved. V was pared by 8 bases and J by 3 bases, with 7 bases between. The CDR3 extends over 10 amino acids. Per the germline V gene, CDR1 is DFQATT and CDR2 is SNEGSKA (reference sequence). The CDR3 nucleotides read TGCAGTCCCCGGGAAGAGACCCAGTACTTC. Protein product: CSPREETQYF.

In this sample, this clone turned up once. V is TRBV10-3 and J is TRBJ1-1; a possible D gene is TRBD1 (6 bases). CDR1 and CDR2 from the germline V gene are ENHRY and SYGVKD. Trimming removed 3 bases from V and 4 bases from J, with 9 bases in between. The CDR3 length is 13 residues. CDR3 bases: TGTGCCATCAGTGAAGAAGGGGGCACTGAAGCTTTCTTT. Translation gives CAISEEGGTEAFF.

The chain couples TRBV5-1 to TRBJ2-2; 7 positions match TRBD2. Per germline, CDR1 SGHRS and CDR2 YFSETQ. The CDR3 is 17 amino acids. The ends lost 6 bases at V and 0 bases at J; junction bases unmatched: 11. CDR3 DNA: TGCGCCAGCACCTCTCTTGCGGGGGTAGCGAACACCGGGGAGCTGTTTTTT. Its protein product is CASTSLAGVANTGELFF.

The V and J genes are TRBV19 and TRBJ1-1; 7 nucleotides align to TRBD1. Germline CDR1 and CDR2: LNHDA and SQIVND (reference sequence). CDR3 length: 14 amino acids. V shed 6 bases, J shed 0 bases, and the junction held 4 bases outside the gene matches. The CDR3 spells CASRGQSMNTEAFF. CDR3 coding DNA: TGTGCCAGTAGGGGACAGAGCATGAACACTGAAGCTTTCTTT.

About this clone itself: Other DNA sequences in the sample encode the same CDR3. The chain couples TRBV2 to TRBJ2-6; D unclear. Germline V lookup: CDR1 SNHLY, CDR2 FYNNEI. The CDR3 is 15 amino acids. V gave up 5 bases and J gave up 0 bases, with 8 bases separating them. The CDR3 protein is CASSPLSSGANVLTF. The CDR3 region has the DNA TGTGCCAGCAGTCCACTGAGCTCTGGGGCCAACGTCCTGACTTTC. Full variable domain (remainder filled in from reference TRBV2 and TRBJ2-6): EPEVTQTPSHQVTQMGQEVILRCVPISNHLYFYWYRQILGQKVEFLVSFYNNEISEKSEIFDDQFSVERPDGSNFTLKIRSTKLEDSAMYFCASSPLSSGANVLTFGAGSRLTVL.

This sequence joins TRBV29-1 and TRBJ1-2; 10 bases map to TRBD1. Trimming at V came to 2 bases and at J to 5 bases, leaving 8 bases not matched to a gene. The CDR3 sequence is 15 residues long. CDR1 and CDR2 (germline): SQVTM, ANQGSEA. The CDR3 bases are TGCAGCGTTGAAAGGGGGGACAGGGGAAAATATGGCTACACCTTC. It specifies CSVERGDRGKYGYTF.

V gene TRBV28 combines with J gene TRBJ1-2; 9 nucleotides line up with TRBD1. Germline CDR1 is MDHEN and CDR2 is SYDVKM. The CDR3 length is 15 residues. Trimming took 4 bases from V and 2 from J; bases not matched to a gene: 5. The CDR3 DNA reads TGTGCCAGCAGTTCGACCGGGACAGGGAACTATGGCTACACCTTC. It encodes CASSSTGTGNYGYTF.

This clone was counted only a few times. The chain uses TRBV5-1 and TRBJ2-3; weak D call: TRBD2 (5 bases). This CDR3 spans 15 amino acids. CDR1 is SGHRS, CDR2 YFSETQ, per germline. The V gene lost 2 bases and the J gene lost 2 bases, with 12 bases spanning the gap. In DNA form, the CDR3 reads TGCGCCAGCAGCTTACTAGGGCCTTACACAGATACGCAGTATTTT. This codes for CASSLLGPYTDTQYF.

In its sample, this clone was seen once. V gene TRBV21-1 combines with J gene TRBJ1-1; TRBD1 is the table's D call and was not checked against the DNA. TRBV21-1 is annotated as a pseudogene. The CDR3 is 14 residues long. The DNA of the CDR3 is TGTGCCACACAGGGGTTACTCCTCGGGTCTGAAGCTTTCTTT. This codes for CATQGLLLGSEAFF.

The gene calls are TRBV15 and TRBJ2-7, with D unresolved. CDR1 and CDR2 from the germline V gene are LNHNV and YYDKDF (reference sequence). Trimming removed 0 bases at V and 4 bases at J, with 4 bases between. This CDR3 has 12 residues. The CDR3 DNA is TGTGCCACCAGCAGAGATCGTTACGAGCAGTACTTC. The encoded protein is CATSRDRYEQYF. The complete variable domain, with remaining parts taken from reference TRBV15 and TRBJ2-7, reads DAMVIQNPRYQVTQFGKPVTLSCSQTLNHNVMYWYQQKSSQAPKLLFHYYDKDFNNEADTPDNFQSRRPNTSFCFLDIRSPGLGDTAMYLCATSRDRYEQYFGPGTRLTVT.

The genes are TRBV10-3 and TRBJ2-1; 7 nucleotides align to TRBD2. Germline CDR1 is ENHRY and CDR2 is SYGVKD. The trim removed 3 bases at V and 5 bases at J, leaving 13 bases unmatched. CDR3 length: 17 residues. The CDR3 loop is CAISDPGGRTSNNEQFF. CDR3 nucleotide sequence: TGTGCCATCAGTGATCCGGGGGGTAGGACTAGTAACAATGAGCAGTTCTTC.

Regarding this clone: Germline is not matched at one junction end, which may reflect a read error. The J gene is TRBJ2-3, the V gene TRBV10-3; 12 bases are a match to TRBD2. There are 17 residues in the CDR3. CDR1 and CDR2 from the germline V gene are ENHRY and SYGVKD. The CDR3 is CARRWTSGTSSTDAQYF. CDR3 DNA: TGTGCCAGACGTTGGACTAGCGGGACCTCTAGCACAGATGCGCAGTATTTT.

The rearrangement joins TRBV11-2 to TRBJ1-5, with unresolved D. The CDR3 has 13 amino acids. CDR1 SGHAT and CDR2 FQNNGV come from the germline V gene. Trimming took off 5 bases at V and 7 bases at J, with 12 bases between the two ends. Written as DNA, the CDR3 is TGTGCCAGCAGCACAAATAATTACCAGCCCCAGCATTTT. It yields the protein CASSTNNYQPQHF.

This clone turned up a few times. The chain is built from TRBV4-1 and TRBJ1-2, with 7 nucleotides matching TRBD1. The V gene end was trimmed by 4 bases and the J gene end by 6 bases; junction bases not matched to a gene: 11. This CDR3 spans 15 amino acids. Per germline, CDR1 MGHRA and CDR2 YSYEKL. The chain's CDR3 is CASSPTGKLLNGYTF. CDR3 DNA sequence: TGCGCCAGCAGCCCGACAGGGAAGCTTCTCAATGGCTACACCTTC.

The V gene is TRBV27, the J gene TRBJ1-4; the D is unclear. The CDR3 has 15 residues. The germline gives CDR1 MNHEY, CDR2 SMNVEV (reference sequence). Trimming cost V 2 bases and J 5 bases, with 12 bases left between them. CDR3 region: CASSLTTNSNEKLFF. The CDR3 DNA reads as TGTGCCAGCAGTTTAACAACAAATAGCAATGAAAAACTGTTTTTT.

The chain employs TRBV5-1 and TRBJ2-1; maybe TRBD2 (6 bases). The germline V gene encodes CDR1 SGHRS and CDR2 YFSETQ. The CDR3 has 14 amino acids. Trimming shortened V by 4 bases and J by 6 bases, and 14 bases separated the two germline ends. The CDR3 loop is CASSPRLVLNEQFF. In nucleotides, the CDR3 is TGCGCCAGCAGCCCCCGACTAGTTCTCAATGAGCAGTTCTTC.

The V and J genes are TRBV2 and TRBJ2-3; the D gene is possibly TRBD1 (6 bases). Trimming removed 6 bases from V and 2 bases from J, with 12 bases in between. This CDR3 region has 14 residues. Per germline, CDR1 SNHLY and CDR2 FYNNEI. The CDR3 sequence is CASSSDSSTDTQYF. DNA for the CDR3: TGTGCCAGCAGCTCGGACAGTTCCACAGATACGCAGTATTTT.

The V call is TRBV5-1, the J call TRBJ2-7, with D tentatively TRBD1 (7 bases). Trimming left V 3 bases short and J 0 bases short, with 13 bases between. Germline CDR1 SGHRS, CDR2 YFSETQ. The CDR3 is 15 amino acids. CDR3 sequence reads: CASSSGGLSSYEQYF. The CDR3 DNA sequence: TGCGCCAGCAGCTCAGGGGGGCTAAGCTCCTACGAGCAGTACTTC. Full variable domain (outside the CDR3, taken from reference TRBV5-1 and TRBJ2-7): KAGVTQTPRYLIKTRGQQVTLSCSPISGHRSVSWYQQTPGQGLQFLFEYFSETQRNKGNFPGRFSGRQFSNSRSEMNVSTLELGDSALYLCASSSGGLSSYEQYFGPGTRLTVT.

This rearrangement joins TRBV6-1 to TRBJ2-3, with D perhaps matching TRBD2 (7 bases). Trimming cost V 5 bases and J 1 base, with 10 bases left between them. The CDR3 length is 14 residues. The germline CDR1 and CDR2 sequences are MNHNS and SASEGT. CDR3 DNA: TGTGCCAGCAGTATGGGGGGGCGCACAGATACGCAGTATTTT. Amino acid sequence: CASSMGGRTDTQYF.

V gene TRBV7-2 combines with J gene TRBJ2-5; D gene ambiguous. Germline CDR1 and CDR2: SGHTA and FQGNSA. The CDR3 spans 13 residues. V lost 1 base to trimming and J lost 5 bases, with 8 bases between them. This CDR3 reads CASSLVRRETQYF. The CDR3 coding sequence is TGTGCCAGCAGCTTAGTGCGTCGTGAGACCCAGTACTTC.

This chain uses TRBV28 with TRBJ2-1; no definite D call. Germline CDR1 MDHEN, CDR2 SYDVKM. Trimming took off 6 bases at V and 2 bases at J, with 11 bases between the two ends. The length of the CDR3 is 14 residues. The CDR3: CASSTLFAYNEQFF. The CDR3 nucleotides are TGTGCCAGCAGCACACTATTCGCCTACAATGAGCAGTTCTTC.

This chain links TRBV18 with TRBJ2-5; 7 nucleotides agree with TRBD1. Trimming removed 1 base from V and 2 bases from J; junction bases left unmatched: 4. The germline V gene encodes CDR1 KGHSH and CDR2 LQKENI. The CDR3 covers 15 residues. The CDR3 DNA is TGTGCCAGCTCACCACTCGGGACAGAACAAGAGACCCAGTACTTC. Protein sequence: CASSPLGTEQETQYF.

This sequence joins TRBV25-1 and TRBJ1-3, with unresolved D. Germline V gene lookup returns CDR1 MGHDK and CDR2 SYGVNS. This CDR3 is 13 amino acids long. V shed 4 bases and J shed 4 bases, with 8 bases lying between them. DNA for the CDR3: TGTGCCAGCAGTGTTTCGGTAGGAAACACCATATATTTT. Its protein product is CASSVSVGNTIYF.

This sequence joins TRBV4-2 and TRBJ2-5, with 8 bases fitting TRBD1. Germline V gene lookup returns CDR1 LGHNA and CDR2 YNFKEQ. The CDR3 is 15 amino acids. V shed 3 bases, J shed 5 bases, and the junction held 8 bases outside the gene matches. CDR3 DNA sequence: TGTGCCAGCAGCCAGGCCGGGACAGGTCTGGAGACCCAGTACTTC. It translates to CASSQAGTGLETQYF.

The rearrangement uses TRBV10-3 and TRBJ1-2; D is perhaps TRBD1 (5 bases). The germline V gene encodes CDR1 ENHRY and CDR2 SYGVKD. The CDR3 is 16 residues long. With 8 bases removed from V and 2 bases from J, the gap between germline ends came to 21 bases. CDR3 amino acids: CAIRRRGSNPNYGYTF. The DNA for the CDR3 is TGTGCCATCCGCAGAAGGGGCAGCAACCCGAACTATGGCTACACCTTC.

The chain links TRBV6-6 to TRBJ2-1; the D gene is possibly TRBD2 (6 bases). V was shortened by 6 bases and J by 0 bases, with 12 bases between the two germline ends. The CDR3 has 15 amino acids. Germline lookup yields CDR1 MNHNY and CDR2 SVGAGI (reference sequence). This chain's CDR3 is CASSLLASSYNEQFF. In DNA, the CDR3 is TGTGCCAGCAGCTTGCTAGCGAGCTCCTACAATGAGCAGTTCTTC.

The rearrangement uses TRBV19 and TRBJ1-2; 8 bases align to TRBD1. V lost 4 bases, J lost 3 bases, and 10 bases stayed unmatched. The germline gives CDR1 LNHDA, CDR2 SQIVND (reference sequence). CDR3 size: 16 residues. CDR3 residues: CASSKGRQGSYYGYTF. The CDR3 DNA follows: TGTGCCAGTAGTAAGGGGCGACAGGGGTCTTACTATGGCTACACCTTC.

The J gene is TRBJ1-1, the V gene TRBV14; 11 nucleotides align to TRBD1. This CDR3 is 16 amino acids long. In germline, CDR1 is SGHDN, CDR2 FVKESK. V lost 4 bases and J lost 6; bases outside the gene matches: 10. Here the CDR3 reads CASSRGQGARGPEAFF. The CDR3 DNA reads TGTGCCAGCAGCCGCGGACAGGGGGCGCGTGGCCCTGAAGCTTTCTTT.

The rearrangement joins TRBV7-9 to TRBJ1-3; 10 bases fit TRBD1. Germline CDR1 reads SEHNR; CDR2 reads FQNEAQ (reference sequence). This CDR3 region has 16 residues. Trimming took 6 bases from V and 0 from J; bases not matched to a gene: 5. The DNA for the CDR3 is TGTGCCAGCAGGGACTGGACAGGGGGCTCTGGAAACACCATATATTTT. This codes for CASRDWTGGSGNTIYF. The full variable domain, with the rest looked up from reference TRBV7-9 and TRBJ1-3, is DTGVSQNPRHKITKRGQNVTFRCDPISEHNRLYWYRQTLGQGPEFLTYFQNEAQLEKSRLLSDRFSAERPKGSFSTLEIQRTEQGDSAMYLCASRDWTGGSGNTIYFGEGSWLTVV.